Listed here are 23 T cell receptor beta chains from one sample, sequenced in a study of blood T cell repertoires in COVID-19. TCRdb's table, derived via immunoSEQ multiplex PCR, lists solely in-frame clones and lacks some. The sample has about 140,000 clones, about three quarters seen once. The source material was peripheral blood. These receptors all come from a woman in her fifties or sixties with active or convalescent COVID-19.

The V gene is TRBV7-8, the J gene TRBJ2-1, with D perhaps TRBD2 (7 bases). Trimming removed 1 base from V and 0 bases from J, with 10 bases in between. CDR1 is SGHVS and CDR2 is FQNEAQ in the germline V gene. The CDR3 loop spans 16 amino acids. CDR3 amino acids: CASSLERGASYNEQFF. The CDR3 bases are TGTGCCAGCAGCTTAGAACGGGGGGCCTCCTACAATGAGCAGTTCTTC.

The genes are TRBV20-1 and TRBJ2-3, with TRBD2 matching 8 bases. The ends lost 3 bases at V and 0 bases at J; junction bases unmatched: 5. The germline V gene has CDR1 DFQATT and CDR2 SNEGSKA (reference sequence). CDR3 size: 15 residues. DNA of the CDR3: TGCAGTGCTAGTTTTCGCGGGGGGAGCACAGATACGCAGTATTTT. It encodes CSASFRGGSTDTQYF.

Here the CDR3 reads CASSPRGMNEQYF. As DNA, the CDR3 is TGTGCCAGCAGCCCCCGGGGGATGAACGAGCAGTACTTC. The rearrangement joins TRBV6-5 to TRBJ2-7, with TRBD2 as a possible D gene (6 bases). Trimming stripped 6 bases from V and 5 bases from J, with 14 bases between. Per germline, CDR1 MNHEY and CDR2 SVGAGI. This CDR3 has 13 residues.

This clone was picked up one time. This chain uses TRBV7-9 with TRBJ2-3, with 9 bases fitting TRBD1. After removal of 1 base from V and 13 bases from J, the junction contained 6 bases not matched to a gene. CDR1 and CDR2 (germline): SEHNR, FQNEAQ (reference sequence). The CDR3 has 13 residues. The CDR3 DNA reads TGTGCCAGCAGCTTAGACGGGCGACAGGGGGAGTATTTT. Translating it yields CASSLDGRQGEYF. Full variable domain (missing parts from reference TRBV7-9 and TRBJ2-3): DTGVSQNPRHKITKRGQNVTFRCDPISEHNRLYWYRQTLGQGPEFLTYFQNEAQLEKSRLLSDRFSAERPKGSFSTLEIQRTEQGDSAMYLCASSLDGRQGEYFGPGTRLTVL.

This clone has just a few counts. The chain joins TRBV12-5 to TRBJ2-3; D not certain. Trimming cost V 2 bases and J 12 bases, with 12 bases left between them. CDR1 LGHNT and CDR2 FRNRAP come from the germline V gene. The CDR3 contains 12 residues. The CDR3 region has the DNA TGTGCTAGTGGTTTGCCACGTGTACACCAGTATTTT. This translates into CASGLPRVHQYF.

This clone has more than one count but fewer than ten. This CDR3 is CASTHAGEETQYF. CDR3 nucleotide sequence: TGTGCCAGCACCCATGCGGGGGAAGAGACCCAGTACTTC. The chain carries TRBV6-8 and TRBJ2-5; TRBD2 agrees at 7 bases. This CDR3 has 13 residues. J gave up 3 bases and V 7 bases, and 5 bases lay outside the gene matches. Germline CDR1 and CDR2: MNHGY and SAAAGT.

The V gene is TRBV9, the J gene TRBJ2-1; 10 bases are shared with TRBD1. V dropped 4 bases and J dropped 2; count of bases not matched to a gene: 3. Germline V gene lookup returns CDR1 SGDLS and CDR2 YYNGEE. The CDR3 spans 15 residues. The CDR3, as DNA: TGTGCCAGCAGCCCCGGGACAGGGGCCTACAATGAGCAGTTCTTC. Protein product: CASSPGTGAYNEQFF.

This chain uses TRBV15 with TRBJ1-6; tentative D call: TRBD1 (5 bases). This CDR3 comprises 17 residues. From germline, CDR1 is LNHNV and CDR2 YYDKDF (reference sequence). Trimming took 0 bases from V and 4 from J, leaving 13 bases between them. CDR3 region: CATSRDPQGRYNSPLHF. Written as DNA, the CDR3 is TGTGCCACCAGCAGAGACCCCCAGGGCAGGTATAATTCACCCCTCCACTTT. Looking up the rest from reference TRBV15 and TRBJ1-6 gives the full variable domain: DAMVIQNPRYQVTQFGKPVTLSCSQTLNHNVMYWYQQKSSQAPKLLFHYYDKDFNNEADTPDNFQSRRPNTSFCFLDIRSPGLGDTAMYLCATSRDPQGRYNSPLHFGNGTRLTVT.

This clone was counted once. The rearrangement joins TRBV7-2 to TRBJ2-1, with D tentatively TRBD2 (6 bases). The germline gives CDR1 SGHTA, CDR2 FQGNSA. CDR3 length: 16 residues. V was clipped by 5 bases and J by 4 bases, with 18 bases between them. CDR3 residues: CASSLLGRGIYNEQFF. CDR3 in DNA: TGTGCCAGCAGCCTCCTTGGCCGGGGGATTTACAATGAGCAGTTCTTC.

V usage is TRBV6-5 and J usage is TRBJ1-5; the D is unclear. Germline V gives CDR1 MNHEY, CDR2 SVGAGI. Trimming took off 2 bases at V and 1 base at J, with 3 bases between the two ends. The CDR3 sequence is 13 residues long. The CDR3 reads CASSYESNQPQHF. In DNA, the CDR3 is TGTGCCAGCAGTTACGAGAGCAATCAGCCCCAGCATTTT.

The genes are TRBV7-3 and TRBJ2-3, with 12 bases aligning to TRBD2. Trimming at V came to 5 bases and at J to 2 bases, leaving 2 bases not matched to a gene. The germline CDR1 and CDR2 sequences are SGHTA and FQGTGA. The CDR3 has 15 amino acids. In nucleotides, the CDR3 is TGTGCCAGCAGCCCTAGCGGGAGGGACACAGATACGCAGTATTTT. Translation gives CASSPSGRDTDTQYF.

Regarding this clone: Sequence at one end of the junction differs from germline and may be a read error. The V call is TRBV6-2 or TRBV6-3, the J call TRBJ1-5; 7 bases match TRBD1. The CDR3 contains 15 residues. Looked up from germline, CDR1 is MNHEY and CDR2 is SVGEGT. CDR3 coding DNA: TGTGCCAGCAGTGACTCCGACAGGGTCCGCCAGCCCCAGCATTTT. Protein sequence: CASSDSDRVRQPQHF.

The CDR3 here is CASSLTMTASNTEAFF. Written as DNA, the CDR3 is TGTGCCAGCAGCTTAACTATGACAGCATCGAACACTGAAGCTTTCTTT. This chain connects TRBV7-9 to TRBJ1-1, with a tentative D call TRBD1 (5 bases). V was clipped by 2 bases and J by 1 base, with 14 bases between them. The germline V gene encodes CDR1 SEHNR and CDR2 FQNEAQ (reference sequence). The CDR3 consists of 16 residues.

This clone turned up a few times. The rearrangement uses TRBV7-3 and TRBJ1-1, with a weak D call TRBD1 (5 bases). Trimming pared 3 bases from V and 1 base from J, leaving 9 bases between. The CDR3 is made up of 14 amino acids. Germline loops: CDR1 SGHTA, CDR2 FQGTGA. CDR3 DNA sequence: TGTGCCAGCAGCTTTGCCGGGGGGAACACTGAAGCTTTCTTT. This translates into CASSFAGGNTEAFF. Combining the CDR3 with reference TRBV7-3 and TRBJ1-1 gives the whole variable domain GAGVSQTPSNKVTEKGKYVELRCDPISGHTALYWYRQSLGQGPEFLIYFQGTGAADDSGLPNDRFFAVRPEGSVSTLKIQRTERGDSAVYLCASSFAGGNTEAFFGQGTRLTVV.

This clone has a single count. J is TRBJ2-3 and V is TRBV9; D uncertain. Deletions cut 0 bases from V and 5 bases from J, with 7 bases between. The CDR3 sequence is 13 residues long. Germline assignment: CDR1 SGDLS and CDR2 YYNGEE. The CDR3 nucleotides are TGTGCCAGCAGCGTAGCCCCCCAAGATACGCAGTATTTT. Translating gives CASSVAPQDTQYF. Full variable domain (missing parts from reference TRBV9 and TRBJ2-3): DSGVTQTPKHLITATGQRVTLRCSPRSGDLSVYWYQQSLDQGLQFLIQYYNGEERAKGNILERFSAQQFPDLHSELNLSSLELGDSALYFCASSVAPQDTQYFGPGTRLTVL.

The V and J genes are TRBV29-1 and TRBJ2-1, with D maybe TRBD2 (6 bases). Trimming removed 7 bases from V and 4 bases from J, with 23 bases in between. Germline CDR1 SQVTM, CDR2 ANQGSEA. The CDR3 loop spans 16 amino acids. The CDR3 sequence is CSASPKPGLQYNEQFF. As DNA, the CDR3 is TGCAGCGCATCGCCTAAACCGGGACTCCAATACAATGAGCAGTTCTTC.

The V and J genes are TRBV4-3 and TRBJ2-2; 16 bases are shared with TRBD2. The trim removed 1 base at V and 1 base at J, leaving 9 bases unmatched. This CDR3 has 21 residues. The germline CDR1 and CDR2 sequences are LGHNA and YSLEER. CDR3 in amino acids: CASSQGRPGTSGRGNTGELFF. The DNA for the CDR3 is TGCGCCAGCAGCCAAGGAAGGCCCGGGACTAGCGGGAGGGGGAACACCGGGGAGCTGTTTTTT.

For this clone: One junction end does not reproduce the germline sequence, and a read error may be involved. The chain is built from TRBV7-7 and TRBJ1-3, with D hard to call. Per the germline V gene, CDR1 is SSHAT and CDR2 is FNYEAQ (reference sequence). This CDR3 spans 15 amino acids. Here the CDR3 DNA reads TGTGCTAGCAGCTTGGGAGATACCCCGGGAAACACCATATATTTT. Residues: CASSLGDTPGNTIYF. Full variable domain (rest looked up from reference TRBV7-7 and TRBJ1-3): GAGVSQSPRYKVTKRGQDVTLRCDPISSHATLYWYQQALGQGPEFLTYFNYEAQPDKSGLPSDRFSAERPEGSISTLTIQRTEQRDSAMYRCASSLGDTPGNTIYFGEGSWLTVV.

In this sample, this clone turned up once. This chain uses TRBV29-1 with TRBJ2-5; D not resolved. In germline, CDR1 is SQVTM, CDR2 ANQGSEA. Trimming shortened V by 7 bases and J by 4 bases, and 4 bases separated the two germline ends. This CDR3 contains 9 residues. The CDR3 protein is CSDSETQYF. DNA of the CDR3: TGCAGCGACTCAGAGACCCAGTACTTC.

This rearrangement joins TRBV5-6 to TRBJ2-2; 9 nucleotides match TRBD2. After removal of 4 bases from V and 6 bases from J, the junction contained 7 bases not matched to a gene. The CDR3 extends over 15 amino acids. Germline V gene lookup returns CDR1 SGHDT and CDR2 YYEEEE. The CDR3 coding sequence is TGTGCCAGCAGCGAGGTAGCGGGGGTTTCCGGGGAGCTGTTTTTT. This translates into CASSEVAGVSGELFF.

The chain couples TRBV5-6 to TRBJ1-2; no clear D gene. The CDR3 has 12 amino acids. The ends were cut back, 7 bases at V and 2 bases at J, with 9 bases in the middle. From germline, CDR1 is SGHDT and CDR2 YYEEEE. In DNA form, the CDR3 reads TGTGCCAGCCGACGGGAGAACTATGGCTACACCTTC. It codes for CASRRENYGYTF.

The chain couples TRBV4-1 to TRBJ2-1, with 9 bases matching TRBD2. The CDR3 is 16 residues long. Germline loops: CDR1 MGHRA, CDR2 YSYEKL. V was pared by 0 bases and J by 10 bases, with 10 bases of the junction left unmatched. CDR3 protein: CASSQDSGGGAREQFF. The CDR3 coding sequence is TGCGCCAGCAGCCAAGATAGCGGCGGGGGGGCAAGGGAGCAGTTCTTC.

The gene calls are TRBV6-2 or TRBV6-3 and TRBJ2-5; 9 bases map to TRBD2. V was clipped by 3 bases and J by 3 bases; unmatched bases: 5. Germline CDR1 and CDR2: MNHEY and SVGEGT. The CDR3 has 15 amino acids. Here the CDR3 reads CASSYTGTSKETQYF. CDR3 nucleotides: TGTGCCAGCAGTTATACCGGGACTAGCAAAGAGACCCAGTACTTC.